This passage covers 21 T cell receptor beta chains from one sample sequenced in a study of blood T cell repertoires in COVID-19. Here immunoSEQ multiplex PCR was the method, and the copy in TCRdb shows in-frame clones only, minus some. The sample carries roughly 230,000 clones, 80% to 85% recorded once. The sequenced material came from PBMCs or T cells enriched from blood (not recorded which). The receptor set was obtained from a man aged 50 or older who had recovered from COVID-19.

This clone was seen only once. The chain uses TRBV5-1 and TRBJ1-1; TRBD1 might be the D (5 bases). Germline V gene data show CDR1 as SGHRS and CDR2 as YFSETQ. CDR3 size: 13 residues. V was cut by 4 bases and J by 4 bases, with 11 bases left in between. CDR3 DNA sequence: TGCGCCAGCAGCCCGGACATACTCACTGAAGCTTTCTTT. This encodes CASSPDILTEAFF.

The chain carries TRBV5-1 and TRBJ2-5; 11 bases agree with TRBD1. The CDR3 is made up of 14 amino acids. V shed 5 bases, J shed 5 bases, and the junction held 5 bases outside the gene matches. CDR1 is SGHRS and CDR2 is YFSETQ in the germline V gene. CDR3 amino acids: CASRGQGARETQYF. The DNA of the CDR3 is TGCGCCAGCAGAGGACAGGGGGCGCGGGAGACCCAGTACTTC.

The CDR3 spells CASSLRTSAHNEQFF. For the CDR3, the DNA is TGTGCCAGCAGCCTCAGGACTAGTGCCCACAATGAGCAGTTCTTC. This chain links TRBV7-3 with TRBJ2-1, with 7 bases that match TRBD2. V was clipped by 5 bases and J by 5 bases; unmatched bases: 9. The CDR3 spans 15 residues. CDR1 SGHTA and CDR2 FQGTGA come from the germline V gene.

This clone was detected once. The V call is TRBV6-1, the J call TRBJ1-2; D possibly corresponds to TRBD1 (6 bases). The CDR3 covers 15 residues. Between the trimmed V and J ends, which lost 0 bases and 8 bases, there was a span of 16 bases. Germline V gene data show CDR1 as MNHNS and CDR2 as SASEGT. CDR3 in DNA: TGTGCCAGCAGTGAAGCGTACAGGGTCGGTGGGGGCTACACCTTC. Amino acid sequence: CASSEAYRVGGGYTF.

The chain uses TRBV5-5 and TRBJ2-3; D is possibly TRBD2 (7 bases). The CDR3 totals 15 residues. Trimming pared 4 bases from V and 4 bases from J, leaving 16 bases between. Germline V lookup: CDR1 SGHKS, CDR2 YYEKEE (reference sequence). The CDR3 DNA reads as TGTGCCAGCAGCGCCCTAGGGGGGGGGCCAGATACGCAGTATTTT. Protein sequence: CASSALGGGPDTQYF.

The genes are TRBV4-1 and TRBJ1-4; 11 bases line up with TRBD1. Germline V gene lookup returns CDR1 MGHRA and CDR2 YSYEKL. The CDR3 runs 14 residues. V lost 3 bases and J lost 6; bases outside the gene matches: 0. The CDR3 loop reads CASSQGQGDEKLFF. As DNA, the CDR3 is TGCGCCAGCAGCCAGGGACAGGGGGATGAAAAACTGTTTTTT.

The V call is TRBV30, the J call TRBJ1-6, with D possibly TRBD1 on 6 matching bases. CDR1 and CDR2 from the germline V gene are GTSNPN and SVGIG (reference sequence). Trimming cost V 0 bases and J 13 bases, with 16 bases left between them. The CDR3 loop spans 14 amino acids. CDR3 DNA: TGTGCCTGGAGTGTAAGCAGGGGACTAAACCCCCTCCACTTT. It specifies CAWSVSRGLNPLHF.

This clone was counted once. The CDR3 spells CASSPPGQATTGELFF. The CDR3 coding sequence is TGCGCCAGCAGCCCACCTGGACAGGCTACCACCGGGGAGCTGTTTTTT. The J gene is TRBJ2-2, the V gene TRBV4-1, with 7 nucleotides matching TRBD1. V lost 4 bases and J lost 4; bases outside the gene matches: 9. Looked up from germline, CDR1 is MGHRA and CDR2 is YSYEKL. The CDR3 is made up of 16 amino acids.

CDR3 loop: CASSPPTGGPYEQYF. CDR3 DNA: TGTGCCAGCTCACCACCCACAGGGGGACCCTACGAGCAGTACTTC. The J gene is TRBJ2-7, the V gene TRBV18; 8 bases match TRBD1. This CDR3 has 15 residues. From germline, CDR1 is KGHSH and CDR2 LQKENI. The junction had 3 bases not matched to a gene; V was cut back by 0 bases and J by 2 bases.

The chain carries TRBV3-1 (or the pseudogene TRBV3-2) and TRBJ1-1; D not certain. V lost 4 bases and J 4 bases, leaving 13 bases between the germline ends. This CDR3 contains 14 residues. Germline CDR1 reads LGHDT; CDR2 reads YNNKEL (reference sequence). The CDR3 sequence: CASSLMEGLTEAFF. Written as DNA, the CDR3 is TGTGCCAGCAGCCTCATGGAAGGACTCACTGAAGCTTTCTTT.

This rearrangement joins TRBV12-5 to TRBJ2-1; D is perhaps TRBD2 (6 bases). The germline gives CDR1 LGHNT, CDR2 FRNRAP. The CDR3 has 12 residues. V gave up 3 bases and J gave up 10 bases, with 10 bases separating them. This chain's CDR3 is CASGFRGSEQFF. CDR3 in DNA: TGTGCTAGTGGTTTTCGGGGGAGCGAGCAGTTCTTC.

The DNA of the CDR3 is TGTGCCAGCAGCTGTTATCTTCTAAACGGCAATCAGCCCCAGCATTTT. Amino acid sequence: CASSCYLLNGNQPQHF. The rearrangement links TRBV3-1 (or the pseudogene TRBV3-2) to TRBJ1-5, with no clear D. The CDR3 runs to 16 residues. The germline V gene encodes CDR1 LGHDT and CDR2 YNNKEL (reference sequence). V was shortened by 5 bases and J by 2 bases, with 16 bases between the two germline ends.

The CDR3 sequence is CASSSPGTQETQYF. The CDR3 DNA is TGTGCCAGTAGTTCGCCGGGTACCCAAGAGACCCAGTACTTC. V is TRBV19 and J is TRBJ2-5; the D is unclear. V lost 5 bases and J 1 base, leaving 11 bases between the germline ends. CDR1 and CDR2 (germline): LNHDA, SQIVND (reference sequence). The CDR3 spans 14 residues.

The CDR3 DNA follows: TGCGCCAGCAGCTCTCCACAGGGGGCTAACTATGGCTACACCTTC. This translates into CASSSPQGANYGYTF. The genes are TRBV4-1 and TRBJ1-2; TRBD1 matches at 8 bases. The V segment lost 5 bases and the J segment 0 bases; nucleotides outside the gene matches: 5. The CDR3 is made up of 15 amino acids. Germline-derived CDR1 and CDR2 are MGHRA and YSYEKL.

This clone was detected once. CDR3 in amino acids: CASFWGVGVTGELFF. As DNA, the CDR3 is TGTGCCAGCTTTTGGGGGGTAGGGGTCACCGGGGAGCTGTTTTTT. This chain uses TRBV28 with TRBJ2-2, with a weak D call TRBD2 (6 bases). The V gene lost 8 bases and the J gene lost 4 bases, with 17 bases spanning the gap. Germline CDR1 reads MDHEN; CDR2 reads SYDVKM. The CDR3 runs to 15 residues.

The V call is TRBV2, the J call TRBJ1-6; the match to TRBD1 covers 9 bases. Germline lookup yields CDR1 SNHLY and CDR2 FYNNEI. The V gene end was trimmed by 8 bases and the J gene end by 11 bases; junction bases not matched to a gene: 10. The CDR3 runs 14 residues. CDR3 DNA: TGTGCCAGCGGAGAGGACAGGGGAAGAACACCCCTCCACTTT. This gives the protein CASGEDRGRTPLHF. Full variable domain (rest looked up from reference TRBV2 and TRBJ1-6): EPEVTQTPSHQVTQMGQEVILRCVPISNHLYFYWYRQILGQKVEFLVSFYNNEISEKSEIFDDQFSVERPDGSNFTLKIRSTKLEDSAMYFCASGEDRGRTPLHFGNGTRLTVT.

The chain recombines TRBV11-3 with TRBJ2-1, with D maybe TRBD1 (6 bases). Germline-derived CDR1 and CDR2 are SGHNT and YENEEA. V dropped 1 base and J dropped 4 bases, with 14 bases sitting between them. There are 16 residues in the CDR3. CDR3 region: CASSLGTGTPYNEQFF. The CDR3 coding sequence is TGTGCCAGCAGCTTAGGGACCGGGACACCTTACAATGAGCAGTTCTTC.

J is TRBJ2-3 and V is TRBV7-9; D may be TRBD2 (5 bases). Germline V CDR1 and CDR2: SEHNR, FQNEAQ (reference sequence). With 5 bases removed from V and 3 bases from J, the gap between germline ends came to 12 bases. CDR3 length: 14 amino acids. CDR3 sequence reads: CASSRRVRTDTQYF. DNA for the CDR3: TGTGCCAGCAGCAGGCGGGTCAGGACAGATACGCAGTATTTT.

This chain uses TRBV23-1 with TRBJ1-5, with D unresolved. TRBV23-1 is treated as an ORF (open reading frame) with a function not yet certain. V was pared by 9 bases and J by 5 bases, with 11 bases between. The CDR3 length is 12 residues. The CDR3 sequence is CASTGWDQPQHF. The CDR3 DNA sequence: TGCGCCAGTACCGGGTGGGATCAGCCCCAGCATTTT.

J is TRBJ2-7 and V is TRBV28; D is uncertain. The CDR3 loop spans 11 amino acids. Germline V CDR1 and CDR2: MDHEN, SYDVKM. V dropped 4 bases and J dropped 5 bases, with 6 bases sitting between them. CDR3 DNA sequence: TGTGCCAGCAGTTATCCCGACGAGCAGTACTTC. Its translation: CASSYPDEQYF.

The genes are TRBV4-2 and TRBJ1-6; the D is unclear. The CDR3 consists of 16 residues. V was cut by 2 bases and J by 1 base, with 9 bases left in between. Germline V gene lookup returns CDR1 LGHNA and CDR2 YNFKEQ. CDR3 coding DNA: TGTGCCAGCAGCCAAAGCGGTGGATCCTATAATTCACCCCTCCACTTT. Translation gives CASSQSGGSYNSPLHF.